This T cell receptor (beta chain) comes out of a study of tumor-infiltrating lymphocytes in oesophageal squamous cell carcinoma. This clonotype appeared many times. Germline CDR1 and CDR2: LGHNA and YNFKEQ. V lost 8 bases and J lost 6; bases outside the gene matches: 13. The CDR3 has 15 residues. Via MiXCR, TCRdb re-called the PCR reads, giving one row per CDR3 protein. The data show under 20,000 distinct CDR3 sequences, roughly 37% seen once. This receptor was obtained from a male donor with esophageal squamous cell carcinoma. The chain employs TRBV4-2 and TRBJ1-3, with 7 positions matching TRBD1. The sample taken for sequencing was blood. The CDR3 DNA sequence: TGTGCCAGCGCCGTTTCGACAGGGATGGAAAACACCATATATTTT. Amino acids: CASAVSTGMENTIYF.